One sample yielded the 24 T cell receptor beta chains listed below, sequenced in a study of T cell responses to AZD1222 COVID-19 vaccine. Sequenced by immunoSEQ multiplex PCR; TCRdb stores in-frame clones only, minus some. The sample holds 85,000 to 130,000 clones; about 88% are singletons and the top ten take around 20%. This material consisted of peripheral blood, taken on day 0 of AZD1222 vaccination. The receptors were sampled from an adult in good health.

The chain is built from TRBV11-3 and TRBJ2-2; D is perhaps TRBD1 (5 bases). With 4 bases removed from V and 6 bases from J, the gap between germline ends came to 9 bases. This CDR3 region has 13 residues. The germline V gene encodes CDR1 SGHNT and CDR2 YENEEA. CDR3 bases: TGTGCCAGCAGCTGGGGCGTTCCCGGGGAGCTGTTTTTT. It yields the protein CASSWGVPGELFF.

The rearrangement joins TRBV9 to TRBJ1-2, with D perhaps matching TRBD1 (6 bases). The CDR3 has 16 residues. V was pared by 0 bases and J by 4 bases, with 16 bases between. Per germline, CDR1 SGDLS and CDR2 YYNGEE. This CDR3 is CASSVAPTGGGYGYTF. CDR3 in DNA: TGTGCCAGCAGCGTAGCTCCGACAGGAGGAGGCTATGGCTACACCTTC.

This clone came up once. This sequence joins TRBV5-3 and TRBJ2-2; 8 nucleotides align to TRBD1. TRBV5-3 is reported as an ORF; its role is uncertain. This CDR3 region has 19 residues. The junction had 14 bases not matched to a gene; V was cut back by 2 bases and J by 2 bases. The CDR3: CARSLHFLRTGLNTGELFF. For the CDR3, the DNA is TGTGCCAGAAGCTTACACTTCCTAAGGACAGGGCTCAACACCGGGGAGCTGTTTTTT.

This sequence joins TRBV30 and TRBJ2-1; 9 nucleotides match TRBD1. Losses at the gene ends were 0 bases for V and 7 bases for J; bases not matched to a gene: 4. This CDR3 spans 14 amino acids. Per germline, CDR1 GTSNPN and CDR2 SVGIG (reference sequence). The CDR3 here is CAWSVGTGWNEQFF. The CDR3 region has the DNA TGTGCCTGGAGTGTAGGGACAGGGTGGAATGAGCAGTTCTTC.

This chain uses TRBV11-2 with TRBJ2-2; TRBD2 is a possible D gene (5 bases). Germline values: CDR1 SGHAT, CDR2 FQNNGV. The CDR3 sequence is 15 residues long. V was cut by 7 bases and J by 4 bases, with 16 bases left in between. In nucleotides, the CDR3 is TGTGCCAGCACCAAACTAGTTCCTGGCACCGGGGAGCTGTTTTTT. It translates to CASTKLVPGTGELFF.

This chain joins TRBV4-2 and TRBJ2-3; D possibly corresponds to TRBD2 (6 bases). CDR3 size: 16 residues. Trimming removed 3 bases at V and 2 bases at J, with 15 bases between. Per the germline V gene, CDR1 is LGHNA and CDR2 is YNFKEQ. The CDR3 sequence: CASSHRLVSLTDTQYF. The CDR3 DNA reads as TGTGCCAGCAGCCACCGACTAGTGTCACTCACAGATACGCAGTATTTT.

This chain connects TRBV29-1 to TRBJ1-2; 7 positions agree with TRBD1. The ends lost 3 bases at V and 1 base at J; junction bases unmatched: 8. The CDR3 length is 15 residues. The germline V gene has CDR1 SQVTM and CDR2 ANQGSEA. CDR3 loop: CSVEDRQGDNYGYTF. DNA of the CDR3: TGCAGCGTTGAGGACAGACAGGGTGATAACTATGGCTACACCTTC.

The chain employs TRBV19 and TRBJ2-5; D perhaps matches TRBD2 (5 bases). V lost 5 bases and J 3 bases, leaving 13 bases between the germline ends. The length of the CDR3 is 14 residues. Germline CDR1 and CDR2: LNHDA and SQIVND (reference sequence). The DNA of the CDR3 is TGTGCCAGTAGTCTCTTAGTGGGAGAAGAGACCCAGTACTTC. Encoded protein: CASSLLVGEETQYF. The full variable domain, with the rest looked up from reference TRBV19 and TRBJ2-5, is DGGITQSPKYLFRKEGQNVTLSCEQNLNHDAMYWYRQDPGQGLRLIYYSQIVNDFQKGDIAEGYSVSREKKESFPLTVTSAQKNPTAFYLCASSLLVGEETQYFGPGTRLLVL.

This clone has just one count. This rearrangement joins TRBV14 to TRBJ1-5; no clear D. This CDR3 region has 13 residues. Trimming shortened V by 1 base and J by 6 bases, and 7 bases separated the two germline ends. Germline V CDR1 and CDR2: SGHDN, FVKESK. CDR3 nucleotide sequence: TGTGCCAGCAGCCAAGGGACGGGTCAGCCCCAGCATTTT. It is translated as CASSQGTGQPQHF.

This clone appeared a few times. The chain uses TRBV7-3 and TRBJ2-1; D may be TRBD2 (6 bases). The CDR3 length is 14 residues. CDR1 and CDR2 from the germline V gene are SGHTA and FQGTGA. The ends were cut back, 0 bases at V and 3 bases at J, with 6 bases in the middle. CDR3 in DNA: TGTGCCAGCAGCTTAACGGGGGGCTACAATGAGCAGTTCTTC. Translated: CASSLTGGYNEQFF.

The CDR3 DNA follows: TGTGCCAGCAGCCGTAGCGGGGGGCTCTACAATGAGCAGTTCTTC. Translation: CASSRSGGLYNEQFF. The chain uses TRBV7-6 and TRBJ2-1, with 10 bases aligning to TRBD2. Unmatched junction bases numbered 4, after V lost 5 bases and J lost 3 bases. CDR1 is SGHVS, CDR2 FNYEAQ, per germline. This CDR3 comprises 15 residues.

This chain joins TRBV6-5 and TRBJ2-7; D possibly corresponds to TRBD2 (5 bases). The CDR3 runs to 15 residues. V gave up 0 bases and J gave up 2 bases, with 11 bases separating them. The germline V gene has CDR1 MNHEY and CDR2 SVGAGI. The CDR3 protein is CASSYSGAGPYEQYF. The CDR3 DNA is TGTGCCAGCAGTTACTCGGGTGCGGGCCCCTACGAGCAGTACTTC.

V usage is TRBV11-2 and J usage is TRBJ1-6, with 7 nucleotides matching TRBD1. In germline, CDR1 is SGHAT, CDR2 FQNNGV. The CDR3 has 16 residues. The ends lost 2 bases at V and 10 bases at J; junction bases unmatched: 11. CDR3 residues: CASSLSTGDRLSPLHF. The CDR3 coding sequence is TGTGCCAGCAGCTTATCAACAGGGGATCGACTATCACCCCTCCACTTT.

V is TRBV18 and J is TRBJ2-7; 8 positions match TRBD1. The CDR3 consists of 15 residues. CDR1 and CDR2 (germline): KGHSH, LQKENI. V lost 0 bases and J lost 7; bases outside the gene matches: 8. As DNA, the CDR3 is TGTGCCAGCTCACCACCGGGCAGGGGGCTTGGGGAGCAGTACTTC. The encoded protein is CASSPPGRGLGEQYF.

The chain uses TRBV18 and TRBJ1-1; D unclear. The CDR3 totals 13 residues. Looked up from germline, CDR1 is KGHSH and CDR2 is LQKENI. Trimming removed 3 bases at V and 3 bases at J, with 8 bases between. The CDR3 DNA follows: TGTGCCAGCTCACCGCGGGAGGACACTGAAGCTTTCTTT. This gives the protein CASSPREDTEAFF. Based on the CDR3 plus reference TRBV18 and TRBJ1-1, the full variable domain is NAGVMQNPRHLVRRRGQEARLRCSPMKGHSHVYWYRQLPEEGLKFMVYLQKENIIDESGMPKERFSAEFPKEGPSILRIQQVVRGDSAAYFCASSPREDTEAFFGQGTRLTVV.

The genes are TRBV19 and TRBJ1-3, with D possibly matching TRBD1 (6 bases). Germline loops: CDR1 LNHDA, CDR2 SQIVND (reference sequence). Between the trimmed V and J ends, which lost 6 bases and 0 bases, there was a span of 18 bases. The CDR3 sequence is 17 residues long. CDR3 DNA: TGTGCCAGTAGCGGGACACTCGCAGAGAGCTCTGGAAACACCATATATTTT. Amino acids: CASSGTLAESSGNTIYF.

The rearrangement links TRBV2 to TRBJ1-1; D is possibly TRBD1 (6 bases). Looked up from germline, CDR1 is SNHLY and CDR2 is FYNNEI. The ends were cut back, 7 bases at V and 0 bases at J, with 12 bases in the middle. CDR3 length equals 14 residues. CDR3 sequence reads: CASKPGQMNTEAFF. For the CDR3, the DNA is TGTGCCAGCAAACCTGGACAGATGAACACTGAAGCTTTCTTT.

CDR3 amino acids: CASSDPKRGSSYEQYF. The CDR3 DNA reads as TGTGCCAGCAGTGACCCTAAGCGGGGGTCCTCCTACGAGCAGTACTTC. The chain is built from TRBV2 and TRBJ2-7; TRBD2 matches at 8 bases. The CDR3 is made up of 16 amino acids. V lost 3 bases, J lost 0 bases, and 7 bases stayed unmatched. From germline, CDR1 is SNHLY and CDR2 FYNNEI.

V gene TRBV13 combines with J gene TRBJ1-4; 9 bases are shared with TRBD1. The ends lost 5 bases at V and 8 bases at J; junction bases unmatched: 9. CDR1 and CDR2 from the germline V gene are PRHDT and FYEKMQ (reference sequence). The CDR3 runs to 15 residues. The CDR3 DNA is TGTGCCAGCAGCAAAGCCGGGACAGGGTGGGAAAAACTGTTTTTT. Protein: CASSKAGTGWEKLFF.

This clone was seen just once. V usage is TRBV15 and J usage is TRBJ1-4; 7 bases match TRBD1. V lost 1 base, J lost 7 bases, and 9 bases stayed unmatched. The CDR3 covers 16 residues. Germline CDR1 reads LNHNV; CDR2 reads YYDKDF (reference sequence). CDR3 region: CATSRARGGLTEKLFF. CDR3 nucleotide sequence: TGTGCCACCAGCAGAGCCCGAGGGGGCCTGACTGAAAAACTGTTTTTT.

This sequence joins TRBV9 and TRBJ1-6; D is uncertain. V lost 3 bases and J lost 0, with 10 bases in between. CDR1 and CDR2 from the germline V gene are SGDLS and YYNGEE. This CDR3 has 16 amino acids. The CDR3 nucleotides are TGTGCCAGCAGCGCGGGCAGGAGCTCCTATAATTCACCCCTCCACTTT. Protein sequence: CASSAGRSSYNSPLHF.

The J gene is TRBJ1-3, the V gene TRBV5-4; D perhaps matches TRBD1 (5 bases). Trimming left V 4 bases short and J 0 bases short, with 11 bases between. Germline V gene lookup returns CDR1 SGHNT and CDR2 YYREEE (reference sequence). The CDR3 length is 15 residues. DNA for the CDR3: TGTGCCAGCAGCGTAGACAGCCTCTCTGGAAACACCATATATTTT. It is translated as CASSVDSLSGNTIYF.

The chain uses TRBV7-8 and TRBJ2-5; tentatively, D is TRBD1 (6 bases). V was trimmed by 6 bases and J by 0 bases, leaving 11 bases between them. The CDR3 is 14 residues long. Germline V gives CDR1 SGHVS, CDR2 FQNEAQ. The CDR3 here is CASSSTGYQETQYF. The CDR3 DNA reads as TGTGCCAGCAGTTCTACAGGGTACCAAGAGACCCAGTACTTC.

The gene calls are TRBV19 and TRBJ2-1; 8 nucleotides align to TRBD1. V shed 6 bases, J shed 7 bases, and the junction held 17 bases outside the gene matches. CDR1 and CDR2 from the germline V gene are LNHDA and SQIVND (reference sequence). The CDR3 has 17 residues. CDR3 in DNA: TGTGCCAGTAGGCCGATGGCATTTGGACAGGGAGCGAATGAGCAGTTCTTC. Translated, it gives CASRPMAFGQGANEQFF.